What follows describes a single TCR beta chain. The antigen remains undetermined. These data belong to a study of T cell responses to AZD1222 COVID-19 vaccine. The CDR3 runs 14 residues. V was pared by 6 bases and J by 9 bases, with 7 bases of the junction left unmatched. The V gene's germline CDR1 is LNHDA and CDR2 SQIVND (reference sequence). General study points: The sample set comprised mostly white British donors with more females, and clonal diversity was possibly underestimated. Baseline seropositives among AZD1222 recipients totaled only five or six. CD4 TCRs linked to vaccination spanned spike, dominating at 160-218 and 743-854. After the peak T cell response, and only then, were repertoires sampled.

The data were produced by immunoSEQ multiplex PCR, yet TCRdb's version contains in-frame clones alone and is incomplete. The sample includes 100,000 to 150,000 clones, approximately 92% of them seen just once. This chain links TRBV19 with TRBJ1-6; 8 bases align to TRBD1. The material sequenced was peripheral blood, taken 28 days after the second AZD1222 dose. This receptor was identified in an adult who received the AZD1222 COVID-19 vaccine. DNA for the CDR3: TGTGCCAGTAGGGTGACAGGGGCGGGTTCACCCCTCCACTTT. Translated, it gives CASRVTGAGSPLHF.